Presented here are 13 T cell receptor beta chains from one specimen sequenced in a study of blood T cells in healthy people across ages. Using a J-beta primer mix together with a sample-barcoded 5' primer, a second PCR was run for roughly 6 to 12 cycles. MiXCR, applied by TCRdb to the 5' RACE reads, yields one record per CDR3 protein. Of about 730,000 distinct CDR3 sequences in the sample, roughly 44% were seen once. Sequencing was carried out using blood. All receptors derive from a woman aged 55-70 years in good health.

This sequence joins TRBV4-1 and TRBJ2-1; 12 nucleotides match TRBD2. Germline V CDR1 and CDR2: MGHRA, YSYEKL. V lost 4 bases and J lost 7; bases outside the gene matches: 11. The CDR3 covers 17 residues. The CDR3 nucleotides are TGCGCCAGCAGCCTCACGCCACTAGCGGGGGGATCTAATGAGCAGTTCTTC. It encodes CASSLTPLAGGSNEQFF.

The CDR3 nucleotides read TGCGCCAGCAGCCAAGATCTGACGCGCGAAGCTTTCTTT. Protein sequence: CASSQDLTREAFF. V and J are TRBV4-3 and TRBJ1-1, with D unclear. The CDR3 is made up of 13 amino acids. Germline assignment: CDR1 LGHNA and CDR2 YSLEER. V lost 0 bases and J lost 8, with 10 bases in between.

The genes are TRBV28 and TRBJ2-7, with D perhaps matching TRBD2 (6 bases). Trimming removed 3 bases at V and 4 bases at J, with 19 bases between. From germline, CDR1 is MDHEN and CDR2 SYDVKM. The CDR3 runs to 16 residues. The CDR3 spells CASSFHLASLVYEQYF. CDR3 DNA sequence: TGTGCCAGCAGTTTTCATCTAGCGTCTTTGGTTTACGAGCAGTACTTC.

This clonotype was seen a handful of times. V is TRBV12-3 or TRBV12-4 and J is TRBJ2-7; D is ambiguous. The CDR3 length is 14 residues. V was cut by 2 bases and J by 2 bases, with 10 bases left in between. CDR3 DNA sequence: TGTGCCAGCAGTTTACAGACAACCACCTACGAGCAGTACTTC. Protein product: CASSLQTTTYEQYF.

With respect to this clonotype: A much bigger clone sits one base away, suggesting this may be a read error. This chain connects TRBV19 to TRBJ2-5, with D possibly being TRBD2 (5 bases). The CDR3 covers 14 residues. Trimming removed 3 bases at V and 11 bases at J, with 19 bases between. CDR1 LNHDA and CDR2 SQIVND come from the germline V gene (reference sequence). The CDR3 is CASSMRSGWNGQYF. The CDR3, as DNA: TGTGCCAGTAGTATGCGGTCGGGGTGGAATGGGCAGTACTTC. Filled out from reference TRBV19 and TRBJ2-5, the complete variable domain reads DGGITQSPKYLFRKEGQNVTLSCEQNLNHDAMYWYRQDPGQGLRLIYYSQIVNDFQKGDIAEGYSVSREKKESFPLTVTSAQKNPTAFYLCASSMRSGWNGQYFGPGTRLLVL.

CDR3 loop: CASRGNHEQFF. CDR3 bases: TGTGCCAGCAGGGGGAATCATGAGCAGTTCTTC. The chain combines TRBV12-3 or TRBV12-4 with TRBJ2-1; D unresolved. The CDR3 spans 11 residues. The V end lost 6 bases, the J end lost 8 bases, and 8 bases lay between the germline ends.

The CDR3 here is CSPYNDNRGYYEQYF. The CDR3 nucleotides read TGCAGCCCGTACAATGATAACAGGGGGTATTACGAGCAGTACTTC. The chain joins TRBV20-1 to TRBJ2-7; 8 positions match TRBD1. The CDR3 has 15 residues. From germline, CDR1 is DFQATT and CDR2 SNEGSKA (reference sequence).

The chain couples TRBV9 to TRBJ2-5; 7 nucleotides align to TRBD2. Germline V gives CDR1 SGDLS, CDR2 YYNGEE. V shed 0 bases, J shed 5 bases, and the junction held 19 bases outside the gene matches. The CDR3 is 19 residues long. In nucleotides, the CDR3 is TGTGCCAGCAGCGTAGCGAACGGAGCGGGAAGGCGAGTAGGGGAGACCCAGTACTTC. This gives the protein CASSVANGAGRRVGETQYF.

This clonotype was seen more than once but under ten times. The chain links TRBV7-8 to TRBJ1-1, with 8 bases that match TRBD1. CDR3 length: 14 amino acids. V lost 5 bases to trimming and J lost 7 bases; unmatched junction nucleotides: 9. Germline-derived CDR1 and CDR2 are SGHVS and FQNEAQ. CDR3 in DNA: TGTGCCAGCAGCCCCCGGGACAGGAACCATGAAGCTTTCTTT. Protein product: CASSPRDRNHEAFF.

The chain uses TRBV6-5 and TRBJ2-3; D is unresolved. V was pared by 2 bases and J by 2 bases, with 8 bases between. The CDR3 contains 14 residues. Germline CDR1 is MNHEY and CDR2 is SVGAGI. CDR3 in DNA: TGTGCCAGCAGTTACCATAGGTACACAGATACGCAGTATTTT. Translated, it gives CASSYHRYTDTQYF.

The rearrangement uses TRBV28 and TRBJ2-1; tentatively, D is TRBD2 (6 bases). This CDR3 has 14 residues. Germline lookup yields CDR1 MDHEN and CDR2 SYDVKM. V lost 7 bases to trimming and J lost 4 bases, with 14 bases between them. In nucleotides, the CDR3 is TGTGCCAGCACTTCCCCGGCGGGGTACAATGAGCAGTTCTTC. Translating it yields CASTSPAGYNEQFF.

The rearrangement uses TRBV28 and TRBJ2-1; 8 bases map to TRBD2. The germline V gene encodes CDR1 MDHEN and CDR2 SYDVKM. Unmatched junction bases numbered 12, after V lost 6 bases and J lost 8 bases. This CDR3 is 15 amino acids long. The DNA for the CDR3 is TGTGCCAGCAGCCCAAGAGGGACTAGTCATTATGAGCAGTTCTTC. Translation gives CASSPRGTSHYEQFF.

The V call is TRBV27, the J call TRBJ1-5; D is undetermined. Germline V lookup: CDR1 MNHEY, CDR2 SMNVEV (reference sequence). With 2 bases removed from V and 1 base from J, the gap between germline ends came to 6 bases. The CDR3 has 14 amino acids. The CDR3 DNA reads as TGTGCCAGCAGTTTAAAGCACAGCAATCAGCCCCAGCATTTT. Its protein product is CASSLKHSNQPQHF.